Sequencing of this T cell receptor (beta chain) was carried out in a study of shared clonotypes between healthy human individuals. Broader study findings: In several donors, around 5% of naive CD4 clonotypes appeared in common.

TCRdb's table, derived via immunoSEQ multiplex PCR, lists solely in-frame clones and lacks some. Here the sample spans about 2,500,000 clones, 85% to 95% being singletons. As to this clone: What it binds is unknown.

The CD4+ fraction was divided into a CD45RA+ naive subset and a CD45RA-negative memory subset. The CDR3 has 15 amino acids. CDR1 and CDR2 from the germline V gene are MNHEY and SVGAGI. Trimming took 2 bases from V and 4 from J, leaving 11 bases between them. The TCR comes from a man aged 18 to 29 in good health. V usage is TRBV6-5 and J usage is TRBJ1-4; no clear D gene. Input material: naive CD4+ T cells sorted from blood. The subset here: CD45RA+ positively selected. The CDR3, as DNA: TGTGCCAGCAGTTACCGCTGGGCAGGTAATGAAAAACTGTTTTTT. It specifies CASSYRWAGNEKLFF.